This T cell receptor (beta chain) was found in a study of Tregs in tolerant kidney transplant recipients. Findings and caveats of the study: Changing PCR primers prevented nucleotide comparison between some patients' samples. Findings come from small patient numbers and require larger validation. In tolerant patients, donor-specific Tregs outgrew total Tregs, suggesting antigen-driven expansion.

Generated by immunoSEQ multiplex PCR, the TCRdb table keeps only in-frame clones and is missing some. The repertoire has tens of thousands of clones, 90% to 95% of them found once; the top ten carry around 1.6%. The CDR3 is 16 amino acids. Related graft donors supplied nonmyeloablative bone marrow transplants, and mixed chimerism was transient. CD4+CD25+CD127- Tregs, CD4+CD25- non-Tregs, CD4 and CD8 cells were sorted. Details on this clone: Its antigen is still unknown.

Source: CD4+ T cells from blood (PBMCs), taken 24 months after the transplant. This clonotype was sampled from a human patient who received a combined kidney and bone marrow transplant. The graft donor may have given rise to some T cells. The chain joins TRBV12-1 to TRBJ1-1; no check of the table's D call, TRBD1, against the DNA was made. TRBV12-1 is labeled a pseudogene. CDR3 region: CANTGGPRLLNTEAFF. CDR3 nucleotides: TGTGCCAACACAGGGGGCCCAAGACTCCTGAACACTGAAGCTTTCTTT.